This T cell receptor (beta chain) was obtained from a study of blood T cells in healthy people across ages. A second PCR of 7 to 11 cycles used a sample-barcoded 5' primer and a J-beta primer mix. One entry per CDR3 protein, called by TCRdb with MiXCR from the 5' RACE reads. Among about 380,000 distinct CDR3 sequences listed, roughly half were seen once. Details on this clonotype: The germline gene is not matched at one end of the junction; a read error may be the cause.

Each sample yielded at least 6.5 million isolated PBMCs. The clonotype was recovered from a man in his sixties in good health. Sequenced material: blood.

In DNA, the CDR3 is TGTGCCAGCAGCCTAGCGGGGGTCACAGATGCGCAGTATTTT. Translated, it gives CASSLAGVTDAQYF. This chain links TRBV9 with TRBJ2-3; TRBD2 aligns across 10 bases. This CDR3 has 14 residues. The germline V gene has CDR1 SGDLS and CDR2 YYNGEE. Based on the CDR3 plus reference TRBV9 and TRBJ2-3, the full variable domain is DSGVTQTPKHLITATGQRVTLRCSPRSGDLSVYWYQQSLDQGLQFLIQYYNGEERAKGNILERFSAQQFPDLHSELNLSSLELGDSALYFCASSLAGVTDAQYFGPGTRLTVL.